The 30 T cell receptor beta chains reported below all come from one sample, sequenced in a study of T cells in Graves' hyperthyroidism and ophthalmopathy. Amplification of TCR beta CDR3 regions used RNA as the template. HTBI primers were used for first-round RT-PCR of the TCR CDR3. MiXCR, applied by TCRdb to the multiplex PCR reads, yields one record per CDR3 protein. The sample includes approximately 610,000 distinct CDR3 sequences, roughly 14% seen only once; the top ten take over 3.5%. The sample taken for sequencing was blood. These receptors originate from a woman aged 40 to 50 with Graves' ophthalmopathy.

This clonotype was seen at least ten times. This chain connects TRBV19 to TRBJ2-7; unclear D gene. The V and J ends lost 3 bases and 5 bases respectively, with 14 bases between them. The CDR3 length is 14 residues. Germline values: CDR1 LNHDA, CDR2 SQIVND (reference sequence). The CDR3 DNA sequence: TGTGCCAGTAGTATCACAGACTCTGTGGACGAGCAGTACTTC. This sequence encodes CASSITDSVDEQYF.

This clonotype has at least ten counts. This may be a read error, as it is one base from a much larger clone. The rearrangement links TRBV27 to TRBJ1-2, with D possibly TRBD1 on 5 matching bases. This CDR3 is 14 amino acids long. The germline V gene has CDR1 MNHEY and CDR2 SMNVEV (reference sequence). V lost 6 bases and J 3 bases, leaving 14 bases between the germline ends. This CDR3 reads CASRRLGRDYGYTF. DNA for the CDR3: TGTGCCAGCAGAAGGTTGGGCAGGGACTATGGCTACACCTTC.

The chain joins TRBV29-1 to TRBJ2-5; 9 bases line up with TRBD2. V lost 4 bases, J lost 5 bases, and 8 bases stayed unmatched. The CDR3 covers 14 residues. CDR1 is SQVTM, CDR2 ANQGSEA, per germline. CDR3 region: CSVAAGGPLETQYF. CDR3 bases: TGCAGCGTTGCGGCGGGAGGGCCCCTCGAGACCCAGTACTTC.

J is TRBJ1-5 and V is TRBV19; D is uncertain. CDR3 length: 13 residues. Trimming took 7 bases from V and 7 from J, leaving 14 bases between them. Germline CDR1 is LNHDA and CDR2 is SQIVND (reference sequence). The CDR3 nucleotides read TGTGCCAGTATAAGAGGTGAGGGACAGCCCCAGCATTTT. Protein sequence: CASIRGEGQPQHF.

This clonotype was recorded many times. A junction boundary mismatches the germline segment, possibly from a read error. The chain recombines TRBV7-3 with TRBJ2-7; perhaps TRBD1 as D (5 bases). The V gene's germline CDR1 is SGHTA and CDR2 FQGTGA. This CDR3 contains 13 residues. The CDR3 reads CASSQQGLGPANF. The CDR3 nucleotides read TGTGCCAGCAGCCAGCAGGGTTTGGGGCCCGCCAACTTC.

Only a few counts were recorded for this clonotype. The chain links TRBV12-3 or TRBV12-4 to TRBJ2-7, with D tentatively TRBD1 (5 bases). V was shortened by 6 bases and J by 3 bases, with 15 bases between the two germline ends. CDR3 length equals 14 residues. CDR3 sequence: CASSDNRGDYEQYF. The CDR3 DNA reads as TGTGCCAGCAGCGACAATAGGGGTGACTACGAGCAGTACTTC.

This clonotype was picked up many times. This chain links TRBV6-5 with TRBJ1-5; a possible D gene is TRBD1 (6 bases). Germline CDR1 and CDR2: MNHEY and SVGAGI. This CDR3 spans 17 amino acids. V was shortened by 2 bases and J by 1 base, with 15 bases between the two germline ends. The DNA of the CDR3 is TGTGCCAGCAGTTACGGGACTAGGACAGCCAGCAATCAGCCCCAGCATTTT. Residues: CASSYGTRTASNQPQHF.

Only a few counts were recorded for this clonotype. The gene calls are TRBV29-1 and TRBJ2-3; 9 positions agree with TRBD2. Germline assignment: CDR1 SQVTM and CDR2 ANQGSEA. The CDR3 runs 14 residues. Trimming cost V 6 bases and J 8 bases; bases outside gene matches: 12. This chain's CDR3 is CSVPTSGWEGTQYF. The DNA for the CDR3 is TGCAGCGTCCCCACTAGCGGGTGGGAAGGTACGCAGTATTTT.

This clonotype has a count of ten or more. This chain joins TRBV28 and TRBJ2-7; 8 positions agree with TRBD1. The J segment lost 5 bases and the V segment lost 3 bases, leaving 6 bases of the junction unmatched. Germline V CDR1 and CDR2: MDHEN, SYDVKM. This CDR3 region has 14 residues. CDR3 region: CASSLDRVRDEQYF. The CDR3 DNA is TGTGCCAGCAGTTTGGACAGGGTACGGGACGAGCAGTACTTC.

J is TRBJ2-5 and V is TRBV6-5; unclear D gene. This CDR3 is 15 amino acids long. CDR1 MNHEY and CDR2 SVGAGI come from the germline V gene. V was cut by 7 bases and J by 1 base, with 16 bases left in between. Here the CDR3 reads CASTSLSAAQETQYF. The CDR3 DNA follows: TGTGCCAGCACTTCTCTCTCCGCGGCCCAAGAGACCCAGTACTTC.

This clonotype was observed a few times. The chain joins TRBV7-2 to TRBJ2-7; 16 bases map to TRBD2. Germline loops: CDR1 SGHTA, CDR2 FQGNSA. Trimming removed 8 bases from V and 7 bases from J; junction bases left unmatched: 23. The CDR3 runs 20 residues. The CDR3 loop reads CASSLPGTSGRVASVGEQYF. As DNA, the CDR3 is TGTGCCAGCTCGCTCCCTGGGACTAGCGGGAGGGTAGCCTCCGTGGGGGAGCAGTACTTC.

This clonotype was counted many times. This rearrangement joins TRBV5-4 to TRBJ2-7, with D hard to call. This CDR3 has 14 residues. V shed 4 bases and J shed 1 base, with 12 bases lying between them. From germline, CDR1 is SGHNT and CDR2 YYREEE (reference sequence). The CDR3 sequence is CASSLRPASYEQYF. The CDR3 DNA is TGTGCCAGCAGCCTTCGACCGGCATCCTACGAGCAGTACTTC.

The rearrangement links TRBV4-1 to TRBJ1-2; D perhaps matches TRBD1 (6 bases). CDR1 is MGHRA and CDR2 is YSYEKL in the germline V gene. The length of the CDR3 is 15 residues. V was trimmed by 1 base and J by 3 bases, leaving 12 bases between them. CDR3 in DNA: TGCGCCAGCAGCCAAGTTCGAGGACAGCACTATGGCTACACCTTC. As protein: CASSQVRGQHYGYTF.

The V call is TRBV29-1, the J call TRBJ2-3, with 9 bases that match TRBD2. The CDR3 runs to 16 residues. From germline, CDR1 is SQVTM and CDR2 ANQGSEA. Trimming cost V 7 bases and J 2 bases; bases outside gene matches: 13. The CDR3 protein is CSAVPPSGIYTDTQYF. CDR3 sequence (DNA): TGCAGCGCCGTGCCACCTAGCGGGATCTACACAGATACGCAGTATTTT.

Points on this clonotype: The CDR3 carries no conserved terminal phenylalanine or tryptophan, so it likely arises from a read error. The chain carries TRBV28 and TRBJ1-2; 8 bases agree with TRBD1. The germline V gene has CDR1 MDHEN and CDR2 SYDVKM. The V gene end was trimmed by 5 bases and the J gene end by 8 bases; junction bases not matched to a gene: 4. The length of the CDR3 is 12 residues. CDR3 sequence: CASSPGTGGYTL. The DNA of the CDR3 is TGTGCCAGCAGTCCTGGGACAGGCGGCTACACCCTC.

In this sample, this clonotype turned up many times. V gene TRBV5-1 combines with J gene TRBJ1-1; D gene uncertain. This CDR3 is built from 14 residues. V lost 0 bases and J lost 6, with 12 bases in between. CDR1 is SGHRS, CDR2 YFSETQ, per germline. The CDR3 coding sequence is TGCGCCAGCAGCTTGGTGAGTAGACAAGCTGAAGCTTTCTTT. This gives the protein CASSLVSRQAEAFF. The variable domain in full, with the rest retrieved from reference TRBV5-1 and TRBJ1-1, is KAGVTQTPRYLIKTRGQQVTLSCSPISGHRSVSWYQQTPGQGLQFLFEYFSETQRNKGNFPGRFSGRQFSNSRSEMNVSTLELGDSALYLCASSLVSRQAEAFFGQGTRLTVV.

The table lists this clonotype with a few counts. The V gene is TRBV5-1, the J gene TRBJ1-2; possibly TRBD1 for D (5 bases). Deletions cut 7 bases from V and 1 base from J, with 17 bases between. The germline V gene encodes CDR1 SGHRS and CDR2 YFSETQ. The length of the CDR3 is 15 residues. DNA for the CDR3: TGCGCCAGCGGAGCCGGGACCTTTCTTAACTATGGCTACACCTTC. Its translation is CASGAGTFLNYGYTF. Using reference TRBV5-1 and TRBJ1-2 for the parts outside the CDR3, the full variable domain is KAGVTQTPRYLIKTRGQQVTLSCSPISGHRSVSWYQQTPGQGLQFLFEYFSETQRNKGNFPGRFSGRQFSNSRSEMNVSTLELGDSALYLCASGAGTFLNYGYTFGSGTRLTVV.

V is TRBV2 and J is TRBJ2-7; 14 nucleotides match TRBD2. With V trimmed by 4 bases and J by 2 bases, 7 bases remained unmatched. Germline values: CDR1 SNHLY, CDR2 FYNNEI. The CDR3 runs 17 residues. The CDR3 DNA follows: TGTGCCAGCAGTGGGACTAGCGGGAGGATTGGTCCCTACGAGCAGTACTTC. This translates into CASSGTSGRIGPYEQYF.

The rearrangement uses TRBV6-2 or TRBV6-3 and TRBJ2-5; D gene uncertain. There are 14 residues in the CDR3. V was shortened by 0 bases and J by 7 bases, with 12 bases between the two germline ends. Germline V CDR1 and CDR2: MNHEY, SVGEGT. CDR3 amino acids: CASSYSGGRRTQYF. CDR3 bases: TGTGCCAGCAGTTACTCGGGCGGACGGCGGACCCAGTACTTC.

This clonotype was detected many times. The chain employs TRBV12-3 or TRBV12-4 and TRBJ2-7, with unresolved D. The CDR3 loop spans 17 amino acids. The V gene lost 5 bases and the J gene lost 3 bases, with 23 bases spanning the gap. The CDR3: CASSKRLFLSFRYEQYF. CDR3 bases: TGTGCCAGCAGTAAAAGGCTGTTTCTGTCGTTCCGCTACGAGCAGTACTTC.

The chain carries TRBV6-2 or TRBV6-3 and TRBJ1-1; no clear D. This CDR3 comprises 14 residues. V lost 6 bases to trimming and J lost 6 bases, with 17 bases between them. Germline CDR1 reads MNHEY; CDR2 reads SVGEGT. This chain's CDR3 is CASSRRREIPEAFF. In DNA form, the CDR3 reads TGTGCCAGCAGCAGGCGGCGGGAGATCCCTGAAGCTTTCTTT.

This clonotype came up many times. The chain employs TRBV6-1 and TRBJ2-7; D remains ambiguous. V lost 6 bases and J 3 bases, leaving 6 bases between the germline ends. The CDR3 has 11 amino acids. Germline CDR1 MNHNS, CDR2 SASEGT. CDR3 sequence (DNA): TGTGCCAGCAGAGACCACTACGAGCAGTACTTC. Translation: CASRDHYEQYF.

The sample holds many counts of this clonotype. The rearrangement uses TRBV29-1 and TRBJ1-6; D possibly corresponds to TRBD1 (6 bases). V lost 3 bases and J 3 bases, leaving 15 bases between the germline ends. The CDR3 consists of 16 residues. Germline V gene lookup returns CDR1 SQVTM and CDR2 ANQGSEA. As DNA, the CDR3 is TGCAGCGTTGACGCTGAGGGGGGGGGCTATAATTCACCCCTCCACTTT. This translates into CSVDAEGGGYNSPLHF.

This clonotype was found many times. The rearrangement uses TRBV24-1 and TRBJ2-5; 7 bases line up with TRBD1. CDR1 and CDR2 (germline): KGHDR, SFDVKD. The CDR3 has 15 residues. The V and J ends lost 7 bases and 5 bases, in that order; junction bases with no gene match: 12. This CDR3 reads CATSFRDSWGETQYF. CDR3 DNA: TGTGCCACCAGCTTCCGGGACAGCTGGGGCGAGACCCAGTACTTC.

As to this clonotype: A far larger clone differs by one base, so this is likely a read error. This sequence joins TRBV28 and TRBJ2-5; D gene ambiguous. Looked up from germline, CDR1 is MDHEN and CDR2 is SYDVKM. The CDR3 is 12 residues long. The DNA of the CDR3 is TGTGCCAGCAGTTTACGCCAAGAGACCCGGTACTTC. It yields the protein CASSLRQETRYF.

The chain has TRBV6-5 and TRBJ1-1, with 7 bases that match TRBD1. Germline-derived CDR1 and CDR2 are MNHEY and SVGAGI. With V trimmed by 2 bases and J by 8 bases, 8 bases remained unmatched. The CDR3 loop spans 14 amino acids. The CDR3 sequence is CASSYGTAPKEAFF. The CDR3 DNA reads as TGTGCCAGCAGTTACGGGACAGCACCTAAAGAAGCTTTCTTT.

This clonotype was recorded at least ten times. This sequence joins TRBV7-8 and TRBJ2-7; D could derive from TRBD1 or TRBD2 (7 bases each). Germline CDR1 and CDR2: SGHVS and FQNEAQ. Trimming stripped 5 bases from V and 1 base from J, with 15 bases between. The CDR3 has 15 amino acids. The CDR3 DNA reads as TGTGCCAGCAGCGCCAGGGGGGGGGGTTCCTACGAGCAGTACTTC. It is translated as CASSARGGGSYEQYF.

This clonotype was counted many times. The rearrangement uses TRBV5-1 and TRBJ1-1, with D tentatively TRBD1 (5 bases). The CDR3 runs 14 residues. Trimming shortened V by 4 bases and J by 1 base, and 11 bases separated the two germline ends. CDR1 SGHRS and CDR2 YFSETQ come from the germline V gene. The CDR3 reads CASSTGRENTEAFF. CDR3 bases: TGCGCCAGCAGCACAGGACGGGAGAACACTGAAGCTTTCTTT. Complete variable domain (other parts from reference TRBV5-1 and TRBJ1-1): KAGVTQTPRYLIKTRGQQVTLSCSPISGHRSVSWYQQTPGQGLQFLFEYFSETQRNKGNFPGRFSGRQFSNSRSEMNVSTLELGDSALYLCASSTGRENTEAFFGQGTRLTVV.

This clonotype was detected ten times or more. The CDR3 loop is CASSLETAALKAFF. In DNA, the CDR3 is TGTGCCAGCAGTTTAGAGACAGCCGCTTTGAAAGCTTTCTTT. V gene TRBV12-3 or TRBV12-4 combines with J gene TRBJ1-1; D might be TRBD1 (5 bases). The CDR3 extends over 14 amino acids. Trimming shortened V by 1 base and J by 9 bases, and 15 bases separated the two germline ends.

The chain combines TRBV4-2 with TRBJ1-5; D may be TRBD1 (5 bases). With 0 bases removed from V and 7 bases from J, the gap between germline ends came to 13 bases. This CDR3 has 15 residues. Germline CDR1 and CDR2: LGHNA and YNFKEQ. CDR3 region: CASSQDGAWGQPQHF. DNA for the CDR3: TGTGCCAGCAGCCAAGACGGGGCTTGGGGCCAGCCCCAGCATTTT.